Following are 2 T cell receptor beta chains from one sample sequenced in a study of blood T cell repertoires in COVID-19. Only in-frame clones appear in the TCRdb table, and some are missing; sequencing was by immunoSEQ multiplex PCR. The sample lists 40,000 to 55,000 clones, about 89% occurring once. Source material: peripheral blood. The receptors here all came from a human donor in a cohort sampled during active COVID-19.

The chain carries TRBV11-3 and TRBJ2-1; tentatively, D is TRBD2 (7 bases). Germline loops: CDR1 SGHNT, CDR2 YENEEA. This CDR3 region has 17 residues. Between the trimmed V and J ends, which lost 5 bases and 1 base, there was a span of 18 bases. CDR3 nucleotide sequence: TGTGCCAGCAGCCAGTTGGGGGGGGCGGCTTCCTACAATGAGCAGTTCTTC. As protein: CASSQLGGAASYNEQFF.

Here the CDR3 reads CATSSSGPYGYTF. CDR3 coding DNA: TGTGCCACCTCTTCATCAGGGCCCTATGGCTACACCTTC. The chain carries TRBV28 and TRBJ1-2; tentative D call: TRBD1 (5 bases). Germline values: CDR1 MDHEN, CDR2 SYDVKM. This CDR3 is 13 amino acids long. The ends were cut back, 10 bases at V and 4 bases at J, with 16 bases in the middle.